One and the same sample provided the 13 T cell receptor beta chains below, sequenced in a study of blood T cell repertoires in COVID-19. Only in-frame clones appear in the TCRdb table, and some are missing; sequencing was by immunoSEQ multiplex PCR. The sample contains about 140,000 clones, 87% of which appear only once. Source material: peripheral blood. These receptor sequences come from a human donor in a cohort sampled during active COVID-19.

The chain is built from TRBV9 and TRBJ2-3; 7 bases fit TRBD2. The CDR3 length is 17 residues. V lost 4 bases to trimming and J lost 3 bases; unmatched junction nucleotides: 14. From germline, CDR1 is SGDLS and CDR2 YYNGEE. In DNA, the CDR3 is TGTGCCAGCAGCCCCCCCCCGGGGAGGGGCGGGACAGATACGCAGTATTTT. This encodes CASSPPPGRGGTDTQYF.

The chain combines TRBV6-6 with TRBJ1-2, with D unresolved. Trimming took 7 bases from V and 8 from J, leaving 23 bases between them. CDR1 and CDR2 (germline): MNHNY, SVGAGI (reference sequence). This CDR3 is 15 amino acids long. As DNA, the CDR3 is TGTGCCAGCATCTCCACCCCCGGGGTCCTGGGAGGCTACACCTTC. Translating it yields CASISTPGVLGGYTF.

The gene calls are TRBV28 and TRBJ1-5; no clear D gene. This CDR3 contains 13 residues. The germline gives CDR1 MDHEN, CDR2 SYDVKM. Between the trimmed V and J ends, which lost 2 bases and 5 bases, there was a span of 7 bases. The CDR3 nucleotides are TGTGCCAGCAGTTTAGAAGAGTATCAGCCCCAGCATTTT. Encoded protein: CASSLEEYQPQHF.

This clone was detected once. The rearrangement joins TRBV7-9 to TRBJ1-1; no firm D call. The germline CDR1 and CDR2 sequences are SEHNR and FQNEAQ (reference sequence). The CDR3 loop spans 11 amino acids. V was pared by 1 base and J by 8 bases, with 5 bases between. The CDR3 loop reads CASSLDPEAFF. The CDR3 nucleotides read TGTGCCAGCAGCTTAGATCCGGAAGCTTTCTTT.

This rearrangement joins TRBV6-2 or TRBV6-3 to TRBJ2-7; a possible D gene is TRBD1 (6 bases). Trimming took off 5 bases at V and 9 bases at J, with 14 bases between the two ends. In germline, CDR1 is MNHEY, CDR2 SVGEGT. The CDR3 sequence is 12 residues long. Here the CDR3 reads CASSPNQGWQYF. Written as DNA, the CDR3 is TGTGCCAGCAGTCCGAATCAGGGGTGGCAGTACTTC.

This clone was counted a single time. The V and J genes are TRBV28 and TRBJ2-7; 10 nucleotides align to TRBD1. CDR3 size: 14 residues. Germline-derived CDR1 and CDR2 are MDHEN and SYDVKM. J gave up 6 bases and V 4 bases, and 6 bases lay outside the gene matches. This CDR3 is CASSSWGTGVEQYF. The CDR3 DNA reads TGTGCCAGCAGTTCATGGGGGACAGGGGTCGAGCAGTACTTC.

V gene TRBV18 combines with J gene TRBJ2-7, with a weak D call TRBD1 (6 bases). From germline, CDR1 is KGHSH and CDR2 LQKENI. V shed 4 bases and J shed 0 bases, with 10 bases lying between them. The CDR3 loop spans 14 amino acids. The CDR3 loop is CASSLGDTSYEQYF. CDR3 in DNA: TGTGCCAGCTCACTTGGGGACACCTCCTACGAGCAGTACTTC.

The J gene is TRBJ1-3, the V gene TRBV15; the D is unclear. Germline lookup yields CDR1 LNHNV and CDR2 YYDKDF (reference sequence). V was shortened by 0 bases and J by 4 bases, with 13 bases between the two germline ends. This CDR3 region has 16 residues. In nucleotides, the CDR3 is TGTGCCACCAGCAGAGATATCACTTTGTCAGGAAACACCATATATTTT. It codes for CATSRDITLSGNTIYF.

The chain uses TRBV9 and TRBJ1-2, with a weak D call TRBD1 (6 bases). The CDR3 extends over 14 amino acids. Germline loops: CDR1 SGDLS, CDR2 YYNGEE. Trimming left V 1 base short and J 2 bases short, with 9 bases between. In DNA, the CDR3 is TGTGCCAGCAGCGTAACCACAGGGAACTATGGCTACACCTTC. This gives the protein CASSVTTGNYGYTF.

CDR3 sequence (DNA): TGTGCCAGCAGTTCAGGGATTGCCTACGAGCAGTACTTC. It yields the protein CASSSGIAYEQYF. V usage is TRBV27 and J usage is TRBJ2-7, with a tentative D call TRBD1 (5 bases). Germline V gene lookup returns CDR1 MNHEY and CDR2 SMNVEV (reference sequence). V was cut by 4 bases and J by 2 bases, with 9 bases left in between. There are 13 residues in the CDR3.

This clone appeared a single time. The rearrangement joins TRBV19 to TRBJ1-2; D is perhaps TRBD1 (5 bases). Germline V CDR1 and CDR2: LNHDA, SQIVND (reference sequence). Trimming cost V 4 bases and J 4 bases, with 16 bases left between them. This CDR3 spans 15 amino acids. The CDR3 nucleotides are TGTGCCAGTAGTACCCCCCGCCAGGGCCCCTATGGCTACACCTTC. Amino acid sequence: CASSTPRQGPYGYTF.

The chain carries TRBV6-5 and TRBJ1-5, with 8 bases matching TRBD1. Germline loops: CDR1 MNHEY, CDR2 SVGAGI. The CDR3 covers 16 residues. V gave up 0 bases and J gave up 1 base; unmatched junction bases: 2. CDR3 protein: CASSYSGQGSNQPQHF. CDR3 in DNA: TGTGCCAGCAGTTACTCCGGACAGGGCAGCAATCAGCCCCAGCATTTT.

The chain recombines TRBV15 with TRBJ2-3, with D unclear. The CDR3 runs 10 residues. Trimming took off 10 bases at V and 5 bases at J, with 7 bases between the two ends. From germline, CDR1 is LNHNV and CDR2 YYDKDF (reference sequence). In DNA form, the CDR3 reads TGTGCCATCGGCGGAGATACGCAGTATTTT. This encodes CAIGGDTQYF.